These 27 T cell receptor beta chains were all obtained from the same sample, sequenced in a study of identical twins. Via MiXCR, TCRdb re-called the 5' RACE reads, giving one row per CDR3 protein. The sample contains hundreds of thousands of distinct CDR3 sequences, 5.5% to 6.5% of which appear only once. Sequencing was performed on naive T cells sorted from blood. The receptors originated from a man between 18 and 35 years old in good health.

This clonotype was counted many times. V gene TRBV4-3 combines with J gene TRBJ2-7, with D maybe TRBD2 (7 bases). There are 15 residues in the CDR3. V lost 0 bases and J lost 4, with 13 bases in between. Per germline, CDR1 LGHNA and CDR2 YSLEER. This chain's CDR3 is CASSQDPRGGYEQYF. CDR3 nucleotides: TGCGCCAGCAGCCAAGATCCCAGGGGAGGGTACGAGCAGTACTTC.

This clonotype occurred a few times. The rearrangement links TRBV20-1 to TRBJ2-5; D is uncertain. CDR3 length equals 15 residues. V was cut by 1 base and J by 0 bases, with 12 bases left in between. The V gene's germline CDR1 is DFQATT and CDR2 SNEGSKA (reference sequence). CDR3 in DNA: TGCAGTGCTAGAGGGTCTGAGGTTAACCAAGAGACCCAGTACTTC. It translates to CSARGSEVNQETQYF.

This clonotype was detected many times. V usage is TRBV4-3 and J usage is TRBJ2-7; no firm D call. The CDR3 spans 13 residues. Per germline, CDR1 LGHNA and CDR2 YSLEER. The V end was cut by 0 bases, the J end by 4 bases, with 7 bases between. This CDR3 is CASSQDLRYEQYF. In nucleotides, the CDR3 is TGCGCCAGCAGCCAAGATCTACGATACGAGCAGTACTTC.

In its sample, this clonotype was seen many times. The rearrangement uses TRBV10-2 and TRBJ2-7; 9 nucleotides match TRBD2. Trimming at V came to 0 bases and at J to 4 bases, leaving 10 bases not matched to a gene. This CDR3 region has 17 residues. Germline CDR1 is WSHSY and CDR2 is SAAADI. In nucleotides, the CDR3 is TGCGCCAGCAGTGAGTCGAACTTGCTAGCGGGACAATACGAGCAGTACGTC. It codes for CASSESNLLAGQYEQYV.

The genes are TRBV20-1 and TRBJ2-1; 11 bases line up with TRBD2. The CDR3 totals 16 residues. Germline V gene data show CDR1 as DFQATT and CDR2 as SNEGSKA (reference sequence). J was trimmed by 7 bases and V by 4 bases; bases with no gene match: 12. The CDR3 DNA reads as TGCAGTGCTATATTTCTAGCGGGAGGCCTAGGTAATGAGCAGTTCTTC. It translates to CSAIFLAGGLGNEQFF.

J is TRBJ2-5 and V is TRBV7-9; the D gene is possibly TRBD2 (5 bases). The germline V and J ends were trimmed by 0 bases and 5 bases, with 16 bases remaining between them. The germline V gene has CDR1 SEHNR and CDR2 FQNEAQ (reference sequence). This CDR3 has 16 residues. The CDR3: CASSLALLRTEETQYF. The CDR3, as DNA: TGTGCCAGCAGCTTAGCTTTACTGAGGACTGAGGAGACCCAGTACTTC.

This clonotype occurred many times. V and J are TRBV12-3 or TRBV12-4 and TRBJ2-7; D might be TRBD2 (6 bases). This CDR3 has 14 amino acids. The ends were cut back, 7 bases at V and 2 bases at J, with 15 bases in the middle. The CDR3 loop is CASNLAGLPYEQYF. The CDR3 coding sequence is TGTGCCAGCAACTTGGCGGGACTTCCCTACGAGCAGTACTTC.

This clonotype was seen ten or more times. The V call is TRBV3-1, the J call TRBJ2-5; D gene ambiguous. The CDR3 covers 10 residues. Germline V CDR1 and CDR2: LGHDT, YNNKEL (reference sequence). V lost 6 bases and J lost 4, with 3 bases in between. The CDR3 DNA sequence: TGTGCCAGCAGGCTAGAGACCCAGTACTTC. The encoded protein is CASRLETQYF.

In this sample, this clonotype turned up a few times. The V call is TRBV30, the J call TRBJ2-7; 7 bases fit TRBD1. CDR1 GTSNPN and CDR2 SVGIG come from the germline V gene (reference sequence). The CDR3 consists of 13 residues. V shed 4 bases, J shed 7 bases, and the junction held 10 bases outside the gene matches. Written as DNA, the CDR3 is TGTGCCTGGACCCGAGACAGGGTCAGGGAGCAGTACTTC. Amino acids: CAWTRDRVREQYF.

The chain employs TRBV29-1 and TRBJ1-1, with TRBD1 matching over 7 bases. CDR3 length: 12 residues. Per germline, CDR1 SQVTM and CDR2 ANQGSEA. With V trimmed by 6 bases and J by 1 base, 2 bases remained unmatched. Here the CDR3 DNA reads TGCAGCGTGCGGGACAGGAACACTGAAGCTTTCTTT. As protein: CSVRDRNTEAFF. Based on the CDR3 plus reference TRBV29-1 and TRBJ1-1, the full variable domain is SAVISQKPSRDICQRGTSLTIQCQVDSQVTMMFWYRQQPGQSLTLIATANQGSEATYESGFVIDKFPISRPNLTFSTLTVSNMSPEDSSIYLCSVRDRNTEAFFGQGTRLTVV.

This clonotype was observed many times. The gene calls are TRBV29-1 and TRBJ2-4, with 7 bases aligning to TRBD1. Germline V lookup: CDR1 SQVTM, CDR2 ANQGSEA. The CDR3 length is 13 residues. Trimming removed 2 bases from V and 5 bases from J; junction bases left unmatched: 3. The CDR3 DNA follows: TGCAGCGTTGAACACAGGGGCGAAAACATTCAGTACTTC. As protein: CSVEHRGENIQYF.

V gene TRBV27 combines with J gene TRBJ2-1; the D call may be TRBD1 or TRBD2 (5 bases each). Trimming stripped 5 bases from V and 3 bases from J, with 17 bases between. Per germline, CDR1 MNHEY and CDR2 SMNVEV (reference sequence). This CDR3 is built from 16 residues. CDR3 loop: CASSPTGTSFYNEQFF. In DNA form, the CDR3 reads TGTGCCAGCAGTCCGACCGGGACGTCCTTCTACAATGAGCAGTTCTTC.

The chain carries TRBV7-2 and TRBJ2-7, with D possibly being TRBD2 (6 bases). Germline V lookup: CDR1 SGHTA, CDR2 FQGNSA. The CDR3 contains 15 residues. V lost 2 bases, J lost 3 bases, and 14 bases lay in between. The CDR3 loop is CASSLSRDGSYEQYF. The CDR3 bases are TGTGCCAGCAGCTTATCCCGGGACGGGAGCTACGAGCAGTACTTC.

The chain uses TRBV3-1 and TRBJ1-2; perhaps TRBD1 as D (6 bases). The germline V gene has CDR1 LGHDT and CDR2 YNNKEL (reference sequence). This CDR3 has 14 amino acids. Trimming left V 4 bases short and J 3 bases short, with 12 bases between. The CDR3 loop reads CASSLGGGDYGYTF. For the CDR3, the DNA is TGTGCCAGCAGCCTCGGGGGGGGCGACTATGGCTACACCTTC.

The sample holds a few counts of this clonotype. The chain links TRBV20-1 to TRBJ2-1; D is uncertain. The V gene lost 3 bases and the J gene lost 5 bases, with 11 bases spanning the gap. CDR1 is DFQATT, CDR2 SNEGSKA, per germline (reference sequence). This CDR3 spans 13 amino acids. In DNA form, the CDR3 reads TGCAGTGCTAGTTGGCCTGGGCACAATGAGCAGTTCTTC. It translates to CSASWPGHNEQFF.

This sequence joins TRBV4-3 and TRBJ1-1, with D maybe TRBD1 (5 bases). V dropped 5 bases and J dropped 4 bases, with 14 bases sitting between them. The germline gives CDR1 LGHNA, CDR2 YSLEER. The length of the CDR3 is 14 residues. The CDR3 loop reads CASSALSRGTEAFF. CDR3 nucleotides: TGCGCCAGCAGCGCCTTATCTAGGGGCACTGAAGCTTTCTTT.

This clonotype was seen at least ten times. The CDR3, as DNA: TGTGCCAGCAGTTTATTGAGGGAAACCTCCTACAATGAGCAGTTCTTC. Its protein is CASSLLRETSYNEQFF. The chain links TRBV28 to TRBJ2-1; possibly TRBD2 for D (5 bases). Germline lookup yields CDR1 MDHEN and CDR2 SYDVKM. V was pared by 1 base and J by 0 bases, with 10 bases between. The CDR3 is 16 residues long.

This clonotype was detected only a few times. CDR3 in DNA: TGTGCCAGCAGGCCAAGACCGGGACAGGGAACCTCCAATGAGCAGTTCTTC. Translating gives CASRPRPGQGTSNEQFF. The gene calls are TRBV12-3 or TRBV12-4 and TRBJ2-1, with TRBD1 matching over 9 bases. The ends lost 6 bases at V and 6 bases at J; junction bases unmatched: 15. CDR3 size: 17 residues.

The sample holds many counts of this clonotype. The chain joins TRBV3-1 to TRBJ2-7, with no clear D. CDR3 length: 15 residues. Trimming left V 0 bases short and J 0 bases short, with 9 bases between. In germline, CDR1 is LGHDT, CDR2 YNNKEL (reference sequence). The chain's CDR3 is CASSQEDRDSYEQYV. CDR3 DNA sequence: TGTGCCAGCAGCCAAGAGGATAGGGACTCCTACGAGCAGTACGTC.

This clonotype was seen ten or more times. The CDR3 loop reads CASSYVAGGGNEQFF. CDR3 nucleotides: TGTGCCAGCAGTTACGTAGCGGGAGGAGGAAATGAGCAGTTCTTC. The chain employs TRBV6-2 or TRBV6-3 and TRBJ2-1, with 10 bases that match TRBD2. The V gene's germline CDR1 is MNHEY and CDR2 SVGEGT. V dropped 2 bases and J dropped 7; count of bases not matched to a gene: 5. This CDR3 spans 15 amino acids.

This chain links TRBV12-3 or TRBV12-4 with TRBJ2-2; possible D gene TRBD2, 5 bases. V gave up 7 bases and J gave up 0 bases, with 9 bases separating them. This CDR3 spans 14 amino acids. The CDR3 nucleotides are TGTGCCAGCAAGGAGGTTTCGAACACCGGGGAGCTGTTTTTT. Translation: CASKEVSNTGELFF.

This clonotype occurred many times. V and J are TRBV20-1 and TRBJ1-4; weak D call: TRBD1 (6 bases). V lost 2 bases, J lost 6 bases, and 13 bases lay in between. From germline, CDR1 is DFQATT and CDR2 SNEGSKA (reference sequence). The CDR3 totals 14 residues. The CDR3 DNA reads TGCAGTGCTAGATCACTAAGGGGGGATGAAAAACTGTTTTTT. Amino acids: CSARSLRGDEKLFF.

This clonotype occurred many times. The germline gene is not matched at one end of the junction; a read error may be the cause. The CDR3 reads CSAVTSGTEHF. The CDR3, as DNA: TGCAGCGCTGTCACTAGCGGGACGGAGCATTTT. V and J are TRBV29-1 and TRBJ2-3, with 10 bases lining up with TRBD2. The CDR3 length is 11 residues. Germline loops: CDR1 SQVTM, CDR2 ANQGSEA.

The chain uses TRBV12-3 or TRBV12-4 and TRBJ1-1, with a tentative D call TRBD1 (5 bases). Trimming removed 5 bases from V and 5 bases from J, with 12 bases in between. This CDR3 is 13 amino acids long. CDR3 sequence: CASSTRVRTEAFF. As DNA, the CDR3 is TGTGCCAGCAGTACCAGGGTGAGGACTGAAGCTTTCTTT.

This clonotype showed up many times. The chain recombines TRBV29-1 with TRBJ2-2; D tentatively fits TRBD1 or TRBD2 (6 bases each). The germline V and J ends were trimmed by 1 base and 3 bases, with 15 bases remaining between them. Germline V gives CDR1 SQVTM, CDR2 ANQGSEA. The CDR3 contains 16 residues. The DNA for the CDR3 is TGCAGCGTTGAAGTCGGCCGCGGGACACACACCGGGGAGCTGTTTTTT. Amino acids: CSVEVGRGTHTGELFF.

This clonotype was recorded a few times. The chain couples TRBV5-1 to TRBJ1-2, with D tentatively TRBD1 (5 bases). Trimming took 5 bases from V and 7 from J, leaving 18 bases between them. The germline gives CDR1 SGHRS, CDR2 YFSETQ. This CDR3 is built from 14 residues. In DNA, the CDR3 is TGCGCCAGCAGTTCGGACACCTTTCGTGCTGGCTACACCTTC. Translation: CASSSDTFRAGYTF.

V gene TRBV12-3 or TRBV12-4 combines with J gene TRBJ2-1; D is uncertain. The ends were cut back, 1 base at V and 3 bases at J, with 10 bases in the middle. The CDR3 has 15 amino acids. The CDR3 reads CASSLGGPLYNEQFF. CDR3 DNA: TGTGCCAGCAGTTTAGGCGGTCCCCTCTACAATGAGCAGTTCTTC.